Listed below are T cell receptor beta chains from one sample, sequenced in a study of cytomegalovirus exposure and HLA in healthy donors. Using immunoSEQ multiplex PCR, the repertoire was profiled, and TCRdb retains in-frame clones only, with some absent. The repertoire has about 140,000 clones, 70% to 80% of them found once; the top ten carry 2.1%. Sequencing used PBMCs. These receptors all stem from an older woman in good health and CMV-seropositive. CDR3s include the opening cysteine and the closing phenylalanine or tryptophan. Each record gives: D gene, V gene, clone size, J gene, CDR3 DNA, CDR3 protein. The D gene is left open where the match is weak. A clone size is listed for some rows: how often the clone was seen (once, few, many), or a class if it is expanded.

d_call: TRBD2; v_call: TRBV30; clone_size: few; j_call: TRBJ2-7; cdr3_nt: TGTGCCTGGACTAGCGGGAGGCACCCGGTCGAGCAGTACTTC; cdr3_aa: CAWTSGRHPVEQYF
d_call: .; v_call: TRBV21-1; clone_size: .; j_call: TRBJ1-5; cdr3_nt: TGTGCCAGCAGCCGCGGGGGGTGCAATCAGCCCCAGCATTTT; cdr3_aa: CASSRGGCNQPQHF
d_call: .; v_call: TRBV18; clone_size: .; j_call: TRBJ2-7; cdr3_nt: TGTGCCAGCTCACGTGGGCAGGGGGGCTACTACGAGCAGTACTTC; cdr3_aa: CASSRGQGGYYEQYF
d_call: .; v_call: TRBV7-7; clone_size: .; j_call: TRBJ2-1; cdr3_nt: TGTGCTAGCAGCTTAGTCTGGCAGGGTGAGCAGTTCTTC; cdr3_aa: CASSLVWQGEQFF
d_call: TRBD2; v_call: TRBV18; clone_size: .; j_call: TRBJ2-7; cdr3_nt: TGTGCCAGCTCACCCGGGACTAGCAGCTACGAGCAGTACTTC; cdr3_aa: CASSPGTSSYEQYF
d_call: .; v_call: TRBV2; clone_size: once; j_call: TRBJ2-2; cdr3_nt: TGTGCCAGCAGTGAACAAGTTAGCTACACCGGGGAGCTGTTTTTT; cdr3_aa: CASSEQVSYTGELFF
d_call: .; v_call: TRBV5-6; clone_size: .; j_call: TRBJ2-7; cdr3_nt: TGTGCCAGCAGCCTGACAGGGAGGTACGAGCAGTACTTC; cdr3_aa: CASSLTGRYEQYF
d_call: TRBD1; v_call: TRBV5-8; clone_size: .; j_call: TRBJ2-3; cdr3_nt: TGTGCCAGCAGCTTGACCGGGACAGGACCCTACACAGATACGCAGTATTTT; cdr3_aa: CASSLTGTGPYTDTQYF
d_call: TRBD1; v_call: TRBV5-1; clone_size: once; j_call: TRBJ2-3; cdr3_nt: TGCGCCAGCAGCTTGACCGGGACAGGGAGCACAGATACGCAGTATTTT; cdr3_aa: CASSLTGTGSTDTQYF
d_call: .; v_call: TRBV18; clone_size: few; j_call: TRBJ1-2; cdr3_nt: TGTGCCAGCTCACCACTTACGACAGACGGCTATGGCTACACCTTC; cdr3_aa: CASSPLTTDGYGYTF
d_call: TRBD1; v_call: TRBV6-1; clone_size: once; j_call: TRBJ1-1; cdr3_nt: TGTGCCAGCAGTGAACGCAGTCGGGACAGTACGGCTGAAGCTTTCTTT; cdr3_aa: CASSERSRDSTAEAFF
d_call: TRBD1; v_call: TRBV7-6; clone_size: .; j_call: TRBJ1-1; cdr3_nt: TGTGCCAGCAGTCCCGGGACAGGGAAGAGCGGTGTCGTGGACACTGAAGCTTTCTTT; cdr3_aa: CASSPGTGKSGVVDTEAFF
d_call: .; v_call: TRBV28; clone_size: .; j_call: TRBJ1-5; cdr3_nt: TGTGCCAGCAGACCCGGGACTGGGGGCAATCAGCCCCAGCATTTT; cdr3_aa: CASRPGTGGNQPQHF
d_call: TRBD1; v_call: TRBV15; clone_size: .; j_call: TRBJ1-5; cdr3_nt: TGTGCCACCAGCACCAGGGACAGGGGGACCGAGCCCCAGCATTTT; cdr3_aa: CATSTRDRGTEPQHF
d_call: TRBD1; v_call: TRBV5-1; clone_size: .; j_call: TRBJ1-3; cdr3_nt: TGCGCCAGCAGTGAACAGGGGGCTAGCTCTGGAAACACCATATATTTT; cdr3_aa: CASSEQGASSGNTIYF
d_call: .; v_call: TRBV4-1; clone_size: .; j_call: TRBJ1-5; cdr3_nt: TGCGCCAGCAGCCCTGGCGGTGGGCCGGGAAGCAATCAGCCCCAGCATTTT; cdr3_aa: CASSPGGGPGSNQPQHF
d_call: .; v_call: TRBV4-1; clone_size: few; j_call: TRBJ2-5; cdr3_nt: TGCGCCAGCAGCCAATATAGGACAGAAGAGACCCAGTACTTC; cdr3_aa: CASSQYRTEETQYF
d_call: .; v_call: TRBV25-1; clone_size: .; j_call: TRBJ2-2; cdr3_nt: TGTGCCAGCAGTGAAGGGGCCAGCTTCACCGGGGAGCTGTTTTTT; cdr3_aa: CASSEGASFTGELFF
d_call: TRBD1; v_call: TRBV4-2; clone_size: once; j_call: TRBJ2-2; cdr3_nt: TGTGCCAGCAGCCAGGCCCCTGACAGGGGCCCCGGGGAGCTGTTTTTT; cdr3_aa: CASSQAPDRGPGELFF
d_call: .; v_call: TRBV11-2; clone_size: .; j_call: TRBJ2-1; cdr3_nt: TGTGCCAGCAGCTTCAGGGCCCGCGAGCAGTTCTTC; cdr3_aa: CASSFRAREQFF
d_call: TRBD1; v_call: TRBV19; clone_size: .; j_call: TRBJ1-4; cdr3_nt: TGTGCCAGTAGGGACAGGGGCGATGAAAAACTGTTTTTT; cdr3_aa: CASRDRGDEKLFF
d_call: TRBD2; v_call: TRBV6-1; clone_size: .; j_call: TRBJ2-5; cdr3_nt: TGTGCCAGCAGTGAAGTGGGGGGGTACGGGACCCAGTACTTC; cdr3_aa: CASSEVGGYGTQYF
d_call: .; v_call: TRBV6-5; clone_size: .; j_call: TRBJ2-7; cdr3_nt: TGTGCCAGCAGTTCACCTCAGGGGAATGAGTACTTC; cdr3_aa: CASSSPQGNEYF
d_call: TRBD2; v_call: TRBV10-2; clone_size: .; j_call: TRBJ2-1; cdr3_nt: TGCGCCAGCAGCCACGGGACTAGCGGGAGGTCTTTGAGCTCCTACAATGAGCAGTTCTTC; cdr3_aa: CASSHGTSGRSLSSYNEQFF
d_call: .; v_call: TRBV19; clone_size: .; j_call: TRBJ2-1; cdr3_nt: TGTGCCAGTAGTATAGCGGGAGATGGCTACAATGAGCAGTTCTTC; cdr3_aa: CASSIAGDGYNEQFF
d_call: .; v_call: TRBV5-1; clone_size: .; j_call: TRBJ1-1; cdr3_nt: TGCGCCAGCAGCTTGGCGACAGATAAGAACACTGAAGCTTTCTTT; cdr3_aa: CASSLATDKNTEAFF